These 29 T cell receptor beta chains were all obtained from the same sample, sequenced in a study of cytomegalovirus exposure and HLA in healthy donors. Primers for the PCR totalled 60 Vbeta and 13 Jbeta. TCRdb keeps only in-frame clones here, not all; method: immunoSEQ multiplex PCR. The table has hundreds of thousands of clones, less than 85% seen once. The specimen was PBMCs. The receptors derive from a man aged 18 to 30 in good health and CMV-seronegative.

The V gene is TRBV7-3, the J gene TRBJ2-3; TRBD1 matches 7 bases. The CDR3 length is 15 residues. V lost 2 bases and J lost 0; bases outside the gene matches: 2. Per germline, CDR1 SGHTA and CDR2 FQGTGA. CDR3 DNA: TGTGCCAGCAGCTTACGGGGACAGAGCACAGATACGCAGTATTTT. Translating it yields CASSLRGQSTDTQYF. Full variable domain (missing parts from reference TRBV7-3 and TRBJ2-3): GAGVSQTPSNKVTEKGKYVELRCDPISGHTALYWYRQSLGQGPEFLIYFQGTGAADDSGLPNDRFFAVRPEGSVSTLKIQRTERGDSAVYLCASSLRGQSTDTQYFGPGTRLTVL.

The chain has TRBV14 and TRBJ1-2; D is perhaps TRBD1 (6 bases). V gave up 5 bases and J gave up 7 bases, with 11 bases separating them. The CDR3 spans 12 residues. CDR1 and CDR2 (germline): SGHDN, FVKESK. The DNA of the CDR3 is TGTGCCAGCAGCGAACAGGGCGGTGGCTACACCTTC. Encoded protein: CASSEQGGGYTF.

This sequence joins TRBV5-1 and TRBJ2-7; 9 bases fit TRBD2. Germline lookup yields CDR1 SGHRS and CDR2 YFSETQ. CDR3 length: 16 residues. V lost 2 bases and J lost 7; bases outside the gene matches: 13. CDR3 DNA sequence: TGCGCCAGCAGCTTTGGGTTAGTAGCGGGAGAGGGGGAGCAGTACTTC. It is translated as CASSFGLVAGEGEQYF. Variable domain in full (rest from reference TRBV5-1 and TRBJ2-7): KAGVTQTPRYLIKTRGQQVTLSCSPISGHRSVSWYQQTPGQGLQFLFEYFSETQRNKGNFPGRFSGRQFSNSRSEMNVSTLELGDSALYLCASSFGLVAGEGEQYFGPGTRLTVT.

The genes are TRBV21-1 and TRBJ1-5; the DNA was not compared with TRBD1, the D call given in the table. TRBV21-1 is a pseudogene segment. The CDR3 covers 16 residues. The CDR3, as DNA: TGTGCCAGCAGCAAATGCAGGGGGCGATGCAATCAGCCCCAGCATTTT. Translated, it gives CASSKCRGRCNQPQHF.

This chain connects TRBV2 to TRBJ2-5, with unresolved D. The ends were cut back, 4 bases at V and 2 bases at J, with 5 bases in the middle. There are 12 residues in the CDR3. Germline-derived CDR1 and CDR2 are SNHLY and FYNNEI. The DNA of the CDR3 is TGTGCCAGCAGTGGCAGGCAAGAGACCCAGTACTTC. As protein: CASSGRQETQYF.

The genes are TRBV30 and TRBJ2-2; 8 bases align to TRBD2. Germline CDR1 is GTSNPN and CDR2 is SVGIG (reference sequence). V was pared by 3 bases and J by 5 bases, with 2 bases of the junction left unmatched. The length of the CDR3 is 13 residues. The CDR3 region is CAWSASGTGELFF. The CDR3 DNA reads as TGTGCCTGGAGCGCTAGCGGGACCGGGGAGCTGTTTTTT.

This clone is a singleton in its sample. J is TRBJ2-3 and V is TRBV9, with D possibly being TRBD2 (5 bases). The ends were cut back, 2 bases at V and 2 bases at J, with 12 bases in the middle. The CDR3 has 15 amino acids. Germline V CDR1 and CDR2: SGDLS, YYNGEE. The CDR3 loop reads CASSVVSLATDTQYF. The CDR3 bases are TGTGCCAGCAGCGTGGTATCCCTAGCCACAGATACGCAGTATTTT.

This clone has a single count. The chain employs TRBV5-6 and TRBJ2-2, with TRBD2 matching over 9 bases. This CDR3 comprises 15 residues. Germline V lookup: CDR1 SGHDT, CDR2 YYEEEE. J gave up 7 bases and V 4 bases, and 8 bases lay outside the gene matches. Here the CDR3 reads CASSIAGVGGGELFF. The CDR3 nucleotides read TGTGCCAGCAGCATAGCGGGAGTAGGCGGCGGGGAGCTGTTTTTT.

The chain links TRBV7-9 to TRBJ2-6; D unresolved. From germline, CDR1 is SEHNR and CDR2 FQNEAQ (reference sequence). V lost 5 bases and J 0 bases, leaving 11 bases between the germline ends. The CDR3 extends over 16 amino acids. The CDR3 coding sequence is TGTGCCAGCAGCCGAAACATGGTCTCTGGGGCCAACGTCCTGACTTTC. Translating gives CASSRNMVSGANVLTF. Complete variable domain (other parts from reference TRBV7-9 and TRBJ2-6): DTGVSQNPRHKITKRGQNVTFRCDPISEHNRLYWYRQTLGQGPEFLTYFQNEAQLEKSRLLSDRFSAERPKGSFSTLEIQRTEQGDSAMYLCASSRNMVSGANVLTFGAGSRLTVL.

V is TRBV6-1 and J is TRBJ1-5; TRBD1 might be the D (6 bases). Trimming removed 3 bases at V and 7 bases at J, with 16 bases between. The CDR3 loop spans 15 amino acids. Germline assignment: CDR1 MNHNS and CDR2 SASEGT. The CDR3 coding sequence is TGTGCCAGCAGTGATAACACAGGGTTGGGACAGCCCCAGCATTTT. Translated, it gives CASSDNTGLGQPQHF.

The genes are TRBV18 and TRBJ2-3; 10 bases match TRBD2. The J segment lost 6 bases and the V segment lost 3 bases, leaving 12 bases of the junction unmatched. The CDR3 extends over 17 amino acids. Per germline, CDR1 KGHSH and CDR2 LQKENI. CDR3 coding DNA: TGTGCCAGCTCACCGGGGCTAGCGGGAGCCCATGGGGATACGCAGTATTTT. As protein: CASSPGLAGAHGDTQYF.

This chain uses TRBV11-1 with TRBJ2-3; TRBD2 matches 11 bases. The germline V gene has CDR1 SGHAT and CDR2 FQDESV (reference sequence). The CDR3 length is 17 residues. The ends lost 3 bases at V and 2 bases at J; junction bases unmatched: 7. This CDR3 is CASSLGGLAETTDTQYF. The CDR3 DNA follows: TGTGCCAGCAGCTTGGGGGGACTAGCGGAGACCACAGATACGCAGTATTTT.

As for this clone: Mismatch with germline at one junction end may stem from a read error. This chain connects TRBV7-9 to TRBJ2-5; a possible D gene is TRBD1 (5 bases). CDR1 and CDR2 (germline): SEHNR, FQNEAQ (reference sequence). This CDR3 comprises 19 residues. The CDR3 reads CSSSSGQGETSRPIETQYF. Here the CDR3 DNA reads TGTTCCAGCAGCTCAGGACAAGGGGAAACATCCAGACCGATTGAGACCCAGTACTTC.

This chain uses TRBV27 with TRBJ1-1, with TRBD1 as a possible D gene (6 bases). V lost 5 bases, J lost 1 base, and 11 bases lay in between. This CDR3 spans 14 amino acids. Germline CDR1 and CDR2: MNHEY and SMNVEV (reference sequence). CDR3 region: CASSEGVANTEAFF. As DNA, the CDR3 is TGTGCCAGCAGTGAGGGGGTGGCGAACACTGAAGCTTTCTTT.

The chain joins TRBV4-1 to TRBJ2-7, with TRBD1 identical over 7 bases. The CDR3 extends over 17 amino acids. Germline loops: CDR1 MGHRA, CDR2 YSYEKL. Germline trimming cut 0 bases from V and 7 bases from J; bases unmatched to any gene: 15. CDR3 region: CASSQDRQGLTLGEQYF. The CDR3 nucleotides are TGCGCCAGCAGCCAAGACCGACAGGGCCTAACCTTAGGGGAGCAGTACTTC.

The gene calls are TRBV30 and TRBJ2-7, with TRBD1 identical over 7 bases. V shed 3 bases, J shed 7 bases, and the junction held 18 bases outside the gene matches. The V gene's germline CDR1 is GTSNPN and CDR2 SVGIG (reference sequence). The CDR3 length is 16 residues. DNA for the CDR3: TGTGCCTGGAGACCCTGGCTAACAGGGGATCCGGGAGAGCAGTACTTC. It codes for CAWRPWLTGDPGEQYF.

The J gene is TRBJ2-1, the V gene TRBV7-2, with D hard to call. Germline V gene sequence: CDR1 SGHTA, CDR2 FQGNSA. The CDR3 has 13 residues. Trimming took 1 base from V and 4 from J, leaving 5 bases between them. DNA of the CDR3: TGTGCCAGCAGCTTAGGGCTTTACAATGAGCAGTTCTTC. This sequence encodes CASSLGLYNEQFF.

V usage is TRBV29-1 and J usage is TRBJ2-3, with TRBD2 matching over 7 bases. CDR1 SQVTM and CDR2 ANQGSEA come from the germline V gene. The CDR3 sequence is 19 residues long. The V gene end was trimmed by 3 bases and the J gene end by 6 bases; junction bases not matched to a gene: 24. The CDR3 nucleotides are TGCAGCGTTGAGGGCTGGACTAGTATAATTCATCGGGATTCTGATACGCAGTATTTT. This translates into CSVEGWTSIIHRDSDTQYF.

In the case of this clone: This sample includes further DNA sequences coding for the same CDR3. The chain employs TRBV9 and TRBJ1-4, with TRBD1 matching over 8 bases. The CDR3 covers 16 residues. Germline values: CDR1 SGDLS, CDR2 YYNGEE. The V gene end was trimmed by 3 bases and the J gene end by 1 base; junction bases not matched to a gene: 5. CDR3 sequence: CASSAYDRGTNEKLFF. The CDR3 DNA reads as TGTGCCAGCAGCGCCTACGACAGGGGAACTAATGAAAAACTGTTTTTT.

This clone was observed a handful of times. The chain employs TRBV5-1 and TRBJ2-5, with 9 positions matching TRBD1. In germline, CDR1 is SGHRS, CDR2 YFSETQ. The ends lost 1 base at V and 5 bases at J; junction bases unmatched: 3. The CDR3 covers 14 residues. This CDR3 is CASSLSGTGETQYF. The CDR3 DNA reads TGCGCCAGCAGCTTGTCCGGGACAGGGGAGACCCAGTACTTC.

V is TRBV28 and J is TRBJ2-7; 8 positions match TRBD2. Germline-derived CDR1 and CDR2 are MDHEN and SYDVKM. Trimming took 5 bases from V and 2 from J; bases not matched to a gene: 14. This CDR3 is built from 17 residues. In DNA form, the CDR3 reads TGTGCCAGCAGTCCCCCCTCACTCCGGGAGGGCCCCTACGAGCAGTACTTC. It specifies CASSPPSLREGPYEQYF.

V gene TRBV9 combines with J gene TRBJ1-2; TRBD1 aligns across 9 bases. The germline V gene has CDR1 SGDLS and CDR2 YYNGEE. The ends lost 0 bases at V and 4 bases at J; junction bases unmatched: 7. The CDR3 spans 16 residues. CDR3 sequence: CASSVDTGGAAYGYTF. CDR3 nucleotides: TGTGCCAGCAGCGTAGATACAGGGGGCGCAGCCTATGGCTACACCTTC.

The chain uses TRBV21-1 and TRBJ2-2; the table names TRBD2, a call not compared with the DNA. TRBV21-1 is described as a pseudogene. CDR3 length equals 15 residues. This chain's CDR3 is CASSGRTTNTGELFF. The CDR3 nucleotides are TGTGCCAGCAGCGGGCGGACTACGAACACCGGGGAGCTGTTTTTT.

J is TRBJ1-1 and V is TRBV5-6; perhaps TRBD1 as D (5 bases). CDR3 length: 14 amino acids. The V and J ends lost 4 bases and 0 bases respectively, with 10 bases between them. Germline-derived CDR1 and CDR2 are SGHDT and YYEEEE. CDR3 DNA: TGTGCCAGCAGCCGCCTGACAGTGAACACTGAAGCTTTCTTT. It specifies CASSRLTVNTEAFF. Full variable domain (remainder filled in from reference TRBV5-6 and TRBJ1-1): DAGVTQSPTHLIKTRGQQVTLRCSPKSGHDTVSWYQQALGQGPQFIFQYYEEEERQRGNFPDRFSGHQFPNYSSELNVNALLLGDSALYLCASSRLTVNTEAFFGQGTRLTVV.

The chain is built from TRBV30 and TRBJ1-5, with D possibly matching TRBD1 (6 bases). The V end lost 4 bases, the J end lost 6 bases, and 13 bases lay between the germline ends. This CDR3 contains 13 residues. Germline V gene sequence: CDR1 GTSNPN, CDR2 SVGIG (reference sequence). The CDR3 protein is CAWTEQDSQPQHF. Written as DNA, the CDR3 is TGTGCCTGGACCGAGCAGGACAGTCAGCCCCAGCATTTT. The whole variable domain, filled in from reference TRBV30 and TRBJ1-5, reads SQTIHQWPATLVQPVGSPLSLECTVEGTSNPNLYWYRQAAGRGLQLLFYSVGIGQISSEVPQNLSASRPQDRQFILSSKKLLLSDSGFYLCAWTEQDSQPQHFGDGTRLSIL.

The chain employs TRBV2 and TRBJ2-7; 7 positions match TRBD1. CDR3 length equals 12 residues. Trimming removed 4 bases from V and 6 bases from J; junction bases left unmatched: 3. Germline V gene data show CDR1 as SNHLY and CDR2 as FYNNEI. CDR3 sequence: CASSGSGGEQYF. The DNA for the CDR3 is TGTGCCAGCAGTGGATCAGGGGGCGAGCAGTACTTC. The full variable domain, with the rest looked up from reference TRBV2 and TRBJ2-7, is EPEVTQTPSHQVTQMGQEVILRCVPISNHLYFYWYRQILGQKVEFLVSFYNNEISEKSEIFDDQFSVERPDGSNFTLKIRSTKLEDSAMYFCASSGSGGEQYFGPGTRLTVT.

V and J are TRBV6-5 and TRBJ2-7; 12 positions match TRBD2. The CDR3 runs 14 residues. CDR1 is MNHEY, CDR2 SVGAGI, per germline. V was clipped by 8 bases and J by 4 bases; unmatched bases: 6. The CDR3 sequence: CASQLAGGRYEQYF. DNA for the CDR3: TGTGCCAGCCAGCTAGCGGGAGGGCGATACGAGCAGTACTTC.

This clone was counted a single time. This chain uses TRBV4-1 with TRBJ1-3; D not resolved. CDR1 is MGHRA, CDR2 YSYEKL, per germline. This CDR3 is built from 15 residues. Trimming removed 0 bases at V and 0 bases at J, with 6 bases between. The CDR3: CASSQDHSSGNTIYF. The CDR3 nucleotides read TGCGCCAGCAGCCAAGACCATAGCTCTGGAAACACCATATATTTT.

V usage is TRBV2 and J usage is TRBJ2-7; TRBD2 is a possible D gene (5 bases). The CDR3 is 13 residues long. The V end lost 7 bases, the J end lost 0 bases, and 10 bases lay between the germline ends. Per the germline V gene, CDR1 is SNHLY and CDR2 is FYNNEI. The CDR3 protein is CASMSGTSYEQYF. CDR3 DNA sequence: TGTGCCAGCATGAGCGGCACCTCCTACGAGCAGTACTTC.